The clone carrying this TCR beta chain was counted between two and nine times. The sample originates from a study of T-cell memory formation after mild COVID-19. The CDR3 runs to 14 residues. Losses at the gene ends were 4 bases for V and 4 bases for J; bases not matched to a gene: 6. CDR1 and CDR2 from the germline V gene are LGHNA and YNFKEQ. TCRdb re-called the 5' RACE reads with MiXCR, one entry per CDR3 protein. The data hold 300,000 or so distinct CDR3 sequences, with more than 15% observed a single time. The rearrangement links TRBV4-2 to TRBJ1-2, with 7 nucleotides matching TRBD1. The sample taken for sequencing was PBMCs or a T cell subset sorted from them (not recorded which). The sequence derives from a man between 18 and 35 years old who had mild COVID-19 (a few samples of this study predate the infection). Cell type and time point are not known. The CDR3 protein is CASSPLDRIYGYTF. In DNA form, the CDR3 reads TGTGCCAGCAGCCCCCTGGACAGGATCTATGGCTACACCTTC.